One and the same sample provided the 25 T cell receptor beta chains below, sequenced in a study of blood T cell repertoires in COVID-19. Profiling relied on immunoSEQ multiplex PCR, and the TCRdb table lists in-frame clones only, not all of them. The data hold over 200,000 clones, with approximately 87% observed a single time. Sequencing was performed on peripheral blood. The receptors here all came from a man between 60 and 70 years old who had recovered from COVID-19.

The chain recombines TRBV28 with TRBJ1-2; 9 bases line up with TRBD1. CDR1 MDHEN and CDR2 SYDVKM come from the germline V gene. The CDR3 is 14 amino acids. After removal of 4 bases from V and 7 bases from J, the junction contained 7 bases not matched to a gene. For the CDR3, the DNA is TGTGCCAGCAGTTCAACCGGGACAGGGCTTGGCTACACCTTC. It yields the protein CASSSTGTGLGYTF.

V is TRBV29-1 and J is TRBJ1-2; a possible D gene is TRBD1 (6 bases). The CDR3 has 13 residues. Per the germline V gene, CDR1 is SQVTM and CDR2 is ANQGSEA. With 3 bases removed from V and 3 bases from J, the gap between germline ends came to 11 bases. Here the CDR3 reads CSVDPGAHYGYTF. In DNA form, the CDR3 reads TGCAGCGTTGATCCAGGGGCTCACTATGGCTACACCTTC.

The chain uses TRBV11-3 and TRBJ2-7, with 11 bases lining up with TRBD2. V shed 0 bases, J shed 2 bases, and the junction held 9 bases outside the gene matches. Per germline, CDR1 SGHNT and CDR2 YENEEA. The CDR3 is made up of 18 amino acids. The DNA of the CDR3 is TGTGCCAGCAGCTTAGATGCGCTTGGACTAGCGGGCGCCTACGAGCAGTACTTC. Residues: CASSLDALGLAGAYEQYF.

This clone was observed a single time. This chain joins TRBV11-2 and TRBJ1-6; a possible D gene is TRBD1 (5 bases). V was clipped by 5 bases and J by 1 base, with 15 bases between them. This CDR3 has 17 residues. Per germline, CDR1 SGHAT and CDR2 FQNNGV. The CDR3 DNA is TGTGCCAGCAGCGACGGCAGGGTTGGATCCTATAATTCACCCCTCCACTTT. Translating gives CASSDGRVGSYNSPLHF.

CDR3: CSVRAGMEQFF. DNA for the CDR3: TGCAGTGTTCGAGCGGGGATGGAGCAGTTCTTC. The chain has TRBV20-1 and TRBJ2-1; 7 nucleotides match TRBD2. Germline loops: CDR1 DFQATT, CDR2 SNEGSKA (reference sequence). CDR3 size: 11 residues. Unmatched junction bases numbered 7, after V lost 7 bases and J lost 10 bases.

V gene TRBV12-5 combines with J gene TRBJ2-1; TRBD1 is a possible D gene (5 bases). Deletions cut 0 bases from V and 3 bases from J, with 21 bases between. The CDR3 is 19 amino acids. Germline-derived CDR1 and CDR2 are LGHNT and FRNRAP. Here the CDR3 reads CASGLVGGLWLDNYNEQFF. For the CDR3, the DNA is TGTGCTAGTGGTTTGGTAGGTGGGTTGTGGCTGGACAACTACAATGAGCAGTTCTTC.

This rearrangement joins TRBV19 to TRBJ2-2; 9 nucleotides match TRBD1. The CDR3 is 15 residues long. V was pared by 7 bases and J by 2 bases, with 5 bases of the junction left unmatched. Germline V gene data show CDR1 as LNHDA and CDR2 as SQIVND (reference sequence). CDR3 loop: CASKRDRVNTGELFF. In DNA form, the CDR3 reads TGTGCCAGTAAGAGGGACAGGGTTAACACCGGGGAGCTGTTTTTT.

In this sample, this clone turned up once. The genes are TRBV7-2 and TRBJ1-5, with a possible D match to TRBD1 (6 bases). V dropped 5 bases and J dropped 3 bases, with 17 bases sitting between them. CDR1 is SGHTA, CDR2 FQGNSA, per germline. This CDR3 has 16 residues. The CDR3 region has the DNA TGTGCCAGCAGCCAACAGGGCCTTCGGGACAATCAGCCCCAGCATTTT. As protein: CASSQQGLRDNQPQHF.

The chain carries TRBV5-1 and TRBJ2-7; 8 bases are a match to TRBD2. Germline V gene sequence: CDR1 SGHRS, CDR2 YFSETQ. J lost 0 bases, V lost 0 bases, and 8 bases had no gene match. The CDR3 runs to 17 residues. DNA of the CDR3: TGCGCCAGCAGCTTGGGACTAGCGCCTCTAAGCTCCTACGAGCAGTACTTC. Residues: CASSLGLAPLSSYEQYF.

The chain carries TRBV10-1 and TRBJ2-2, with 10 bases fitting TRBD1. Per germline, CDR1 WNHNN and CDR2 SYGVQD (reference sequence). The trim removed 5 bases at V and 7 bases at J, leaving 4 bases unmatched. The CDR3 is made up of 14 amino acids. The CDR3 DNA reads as TGCGCCAGCAGTTTGACAGGGGGCATCGGGGAGCTGTTTTTT. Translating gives CASSLTGGIGELFF.

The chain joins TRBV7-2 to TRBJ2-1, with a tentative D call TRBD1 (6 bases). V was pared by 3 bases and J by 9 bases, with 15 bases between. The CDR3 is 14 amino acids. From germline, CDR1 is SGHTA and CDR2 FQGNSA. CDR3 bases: TGTGCCAGCAGCTTGGGGGCTAGATTTACTGAGCAGTTCTTC. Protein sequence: CASSLGARFTEQFF.

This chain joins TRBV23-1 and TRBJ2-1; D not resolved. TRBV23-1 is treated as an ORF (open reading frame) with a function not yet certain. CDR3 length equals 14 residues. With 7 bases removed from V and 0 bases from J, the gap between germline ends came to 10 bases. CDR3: CASTIRSSYNEQFF. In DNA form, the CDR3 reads TGCGCCAGCACCATTCGGAGCTCCTACAATGAGCAGTTCTTC.

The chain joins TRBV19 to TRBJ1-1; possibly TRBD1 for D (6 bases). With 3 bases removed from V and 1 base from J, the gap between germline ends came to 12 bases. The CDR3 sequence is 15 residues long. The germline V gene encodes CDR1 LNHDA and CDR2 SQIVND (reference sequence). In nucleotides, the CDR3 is TGTGCCAGTAGTATCATCAGGGGACGGAACACTGAAGCTTTCTTT. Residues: CASSIIRGRNTEAFF.

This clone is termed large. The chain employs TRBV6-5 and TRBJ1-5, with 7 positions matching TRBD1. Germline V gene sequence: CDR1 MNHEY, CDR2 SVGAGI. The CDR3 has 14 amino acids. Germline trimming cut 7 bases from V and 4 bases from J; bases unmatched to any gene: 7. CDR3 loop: CASNQGTDNQPQHF. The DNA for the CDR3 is TGTGCCAGCAACCAAGGGACAGATAATCAGCCCCAGCATTTT.

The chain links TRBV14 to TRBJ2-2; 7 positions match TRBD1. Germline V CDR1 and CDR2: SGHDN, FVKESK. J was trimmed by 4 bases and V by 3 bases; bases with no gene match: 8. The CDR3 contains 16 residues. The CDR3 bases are TGTGCCAGCAGCCAGAGAGGGGGCTTTGGCACCGGGGAGCTGTTTTTT. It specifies CASSQRGGFGTGELFF. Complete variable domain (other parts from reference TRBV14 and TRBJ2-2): EAGVTQFPSHSVIEKGQTVTLRCDPISGHDNLYWYRRVMGKEIKFLLHFVKESKQDESGMPNNRFLAERTGGTYSTLKVQPAELEDSGVYFCASSQRGGFGTGELFFGEGSRLTVL.

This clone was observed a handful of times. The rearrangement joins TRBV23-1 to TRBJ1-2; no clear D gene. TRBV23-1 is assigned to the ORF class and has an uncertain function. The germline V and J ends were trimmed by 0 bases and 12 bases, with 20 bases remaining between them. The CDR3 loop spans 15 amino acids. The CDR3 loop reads CASSQSPPGWALDTF. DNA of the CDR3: TGCGCCAGCAGTCAATCGCCCCCAGGCTGGGCTTTGGACACCTTC.

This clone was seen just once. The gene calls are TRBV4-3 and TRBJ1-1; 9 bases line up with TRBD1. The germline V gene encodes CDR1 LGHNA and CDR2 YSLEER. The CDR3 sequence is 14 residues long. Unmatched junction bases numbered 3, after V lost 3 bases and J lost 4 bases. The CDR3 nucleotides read TGCGCCAGCAGCCAGGACAGGGGCCTCACTGAAGCTTTCTTT. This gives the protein CASSQDRGLTEAFF.

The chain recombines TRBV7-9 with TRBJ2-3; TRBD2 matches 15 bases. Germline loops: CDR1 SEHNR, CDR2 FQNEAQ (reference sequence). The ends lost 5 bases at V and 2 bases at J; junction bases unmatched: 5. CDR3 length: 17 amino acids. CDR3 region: CASSQGLAGGYTDTQYF. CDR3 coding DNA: TGTGCCAGCAGCCAAGGACTAGCGGGAGGGTACACAGATACGCAGTATTTT.

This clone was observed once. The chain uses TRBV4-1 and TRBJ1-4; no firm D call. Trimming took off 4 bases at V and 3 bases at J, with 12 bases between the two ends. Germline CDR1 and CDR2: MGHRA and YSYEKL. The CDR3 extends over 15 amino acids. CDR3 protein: CASSPEEVANEKLFF. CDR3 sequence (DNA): TGCGCCAGCAGCCCAGAGGAGGTGGCTAATGAAAAACTGTTTTTT.

CDR3 amino acids: CASSSSALAGGRATGELFF. The DNA of the CDR3 is TGTGCCAGCAGCTCCTCCGCCCTAGCGGGAGGGAGAGCAACCGGGGAGCTGTTTTTT. V gene TRBV5-4 combines with J gene TRBJ2-2, with TRBD2 identical over 12 bases. Unmatched junction bases numbered 14, after V lost 3 bases and J lost 5 bases. Germline loops: CDR1 SGHNT, CDR2 YYREEE (reference sequence). CDR3 size: 19 residues.

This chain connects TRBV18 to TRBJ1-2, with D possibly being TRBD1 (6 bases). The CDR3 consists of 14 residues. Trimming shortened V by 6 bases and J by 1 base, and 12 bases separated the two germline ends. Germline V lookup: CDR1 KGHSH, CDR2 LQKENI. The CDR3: CASSGAVGNYGYTF. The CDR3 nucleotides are TGTGCCAGCTCGGGGGCTGTAGGTAACTATGGCTACACCTTC.

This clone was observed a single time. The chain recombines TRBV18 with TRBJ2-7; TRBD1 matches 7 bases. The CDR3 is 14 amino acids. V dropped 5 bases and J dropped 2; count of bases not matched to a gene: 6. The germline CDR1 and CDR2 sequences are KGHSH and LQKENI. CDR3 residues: CASSLDRQTYEQYF. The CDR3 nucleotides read TGTGCCAGCTCATTGGACAGGCAGACCTACGAGCAGTACTTC.

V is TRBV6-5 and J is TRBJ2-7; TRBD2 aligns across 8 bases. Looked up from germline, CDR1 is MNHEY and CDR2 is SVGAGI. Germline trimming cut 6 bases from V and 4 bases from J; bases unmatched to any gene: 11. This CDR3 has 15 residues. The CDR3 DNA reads TGTGCCAGCAGGACGGGGGCTAGCGGGTCGTACGAGCAGTACTTC. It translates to CASRTGASGSYEQYF.

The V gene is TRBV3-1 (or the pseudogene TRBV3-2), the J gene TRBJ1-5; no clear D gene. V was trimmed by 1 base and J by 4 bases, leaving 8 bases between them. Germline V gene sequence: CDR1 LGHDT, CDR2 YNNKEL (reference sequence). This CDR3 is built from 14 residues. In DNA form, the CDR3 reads TGTGCCAGCAGCCAAGGACTAGCGAATCAGCCCCAGCATTTT. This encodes CASSQGLANQPQHF.

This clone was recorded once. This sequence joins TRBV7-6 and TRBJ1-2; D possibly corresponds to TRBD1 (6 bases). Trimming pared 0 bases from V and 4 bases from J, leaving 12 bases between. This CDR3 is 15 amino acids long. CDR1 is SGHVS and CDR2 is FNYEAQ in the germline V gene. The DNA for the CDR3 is TGTGCCAGCAGCTTAGCGGACAGCCAAGTCTATGGCTACACCTTC. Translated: CASSLADSQVYGYTF.